The 4 T cell receptor beta chains listed next were all sequenced from one sample in a study of PD-L1 blockade in urothelial cancer. Profiling relied on immunoSEQ multiplex PCR, and the TCRdb table lists in-frame clones only, not all of them. The table has around 40,000 clones, about a third seen once. Material: tumor tissue, obtained before atezolizumab (anti-PD-L1) treatment. The receptor source for this set is a man in his 60s with urothelial cancer.

The chain combines TRBV19 with TRBJ1-4, with TRBD1 identical over 10 bases. Germline CDR1 is LNHDA and CDR2 is SQIVND (reference sequence). J was trimmed by 7 bases and V by 4 bases; bases with no gene match: 9. The CDR3 has 16 residues. This chain's CDR3 is CASSTRTGGSGEKLFF. The CDR3 nucleotides are TGTGCCAGTAGTACGCGGACAGGGGGGTCTGGTGAAAAACTGTTTTTT.

This clone was counted only a few times. This chain uses TRBV6-8 with TRBJ1-1; D remains ambiguous. V was clipped by 4 bases and J by 1 base, with 10 bases between them. The CDR3 has 14 amino acids. Germline CDR1 reads MNHGY; CDR2 reads SAAAGT. CDR3 residues: CASSSNQRNTEAFF. In DNA, the CDR3 is TGTGCCAGCAGTTCTAATCAAAGGAACACTGAAGCTTTCTTT.

V usage is TRBV18 and J usage is TRBJ1-3; D may be TRBD1 (5 bases). Per the germline V gene, CDR1 is KGHSH and CDR2 is LQKENI. The CDR3 loop spans 14 amino acids. The germline V and J ends were trimmed by 0 bases and 5 bases, with 8 bases remaining between them. The CDR3 loop is CASSPPKGRNTIYF. The CDR3 bases are TGTGCCAGCTCACCACCCAAGGGACGAAACACCATATATTTT.

The rearrangement uses TRBV5-1 and TRBJ2-2, with D possibly TRBD2 on 6 matching bases. Germline CDR1 SGHRS, CDR2 YFSETQ. V shed 4 bases and J shed 4 bases, with 11 bases lying between them. The CDR3 length is 14 residues. CDR3 in DNA: TGCGCCAGCAGCGTCCTCGGGGGCACCGGGGAGCTGTTTTTT. Its protein is CASSVLGGTGELFF.